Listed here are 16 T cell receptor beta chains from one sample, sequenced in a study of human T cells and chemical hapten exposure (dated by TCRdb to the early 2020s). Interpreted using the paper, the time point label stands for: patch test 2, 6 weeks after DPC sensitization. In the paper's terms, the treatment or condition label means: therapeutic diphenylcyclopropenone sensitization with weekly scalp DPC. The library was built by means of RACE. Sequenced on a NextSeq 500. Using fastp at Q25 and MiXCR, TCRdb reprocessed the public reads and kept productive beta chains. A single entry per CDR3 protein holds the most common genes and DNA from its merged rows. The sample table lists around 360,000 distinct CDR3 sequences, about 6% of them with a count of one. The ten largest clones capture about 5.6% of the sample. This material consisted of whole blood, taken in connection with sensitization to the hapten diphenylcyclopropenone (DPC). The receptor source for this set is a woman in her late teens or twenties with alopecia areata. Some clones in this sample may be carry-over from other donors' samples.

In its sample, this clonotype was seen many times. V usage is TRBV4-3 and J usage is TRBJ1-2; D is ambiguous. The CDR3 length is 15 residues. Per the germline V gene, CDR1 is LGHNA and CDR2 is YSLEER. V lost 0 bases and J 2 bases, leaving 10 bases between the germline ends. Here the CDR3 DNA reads TGCGCCAGCAGCCAAGATTCCACGGCCAACTATGGCTACACCTTC. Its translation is CASSQDSTANYGYTF.

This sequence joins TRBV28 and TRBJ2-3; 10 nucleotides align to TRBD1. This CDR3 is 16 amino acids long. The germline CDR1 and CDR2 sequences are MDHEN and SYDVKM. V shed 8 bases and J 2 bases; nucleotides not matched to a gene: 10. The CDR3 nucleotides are TGTGCCAGCTCCCCCCCGGGACAGGGGACCACAGATACGCAGTATTTT. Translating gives CASSPPGQGTTDTQYF.

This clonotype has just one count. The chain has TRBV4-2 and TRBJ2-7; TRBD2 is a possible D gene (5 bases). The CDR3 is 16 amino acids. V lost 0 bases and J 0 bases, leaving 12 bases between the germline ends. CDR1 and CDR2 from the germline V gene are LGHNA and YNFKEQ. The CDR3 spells CASSQDLTISSYEQYF. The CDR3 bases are TGTGCCAGCAGCCAAGATCTGACTATCTCCTCCTACGAGCAGTACTTC.

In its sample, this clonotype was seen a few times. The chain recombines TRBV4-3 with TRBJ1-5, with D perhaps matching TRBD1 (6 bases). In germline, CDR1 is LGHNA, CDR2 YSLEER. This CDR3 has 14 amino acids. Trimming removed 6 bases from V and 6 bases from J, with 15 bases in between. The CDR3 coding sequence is TGCGCCAGCAGTCAGGGGCCCGTGGGTCAGCCCCAGCATTTT. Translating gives CASSQGPVGQPQHF.

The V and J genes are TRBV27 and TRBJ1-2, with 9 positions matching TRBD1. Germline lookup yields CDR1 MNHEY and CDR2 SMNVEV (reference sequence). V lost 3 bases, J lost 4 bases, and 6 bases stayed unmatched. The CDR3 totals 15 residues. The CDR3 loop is CASSFQGQGVYGYTF. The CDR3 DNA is TGTGCCAGCAGTTTTCAGGGACAGGGAGTCTATGGCTACACCTTC.

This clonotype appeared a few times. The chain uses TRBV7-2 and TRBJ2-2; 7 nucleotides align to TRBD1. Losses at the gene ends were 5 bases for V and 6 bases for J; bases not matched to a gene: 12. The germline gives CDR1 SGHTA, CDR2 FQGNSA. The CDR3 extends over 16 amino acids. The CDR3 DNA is TGTGCCAGCAGCCCTACCGTTCCAGGGGGACCCGGGGAGCTGTTTTTT. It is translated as CASSPTVPGGPGELFF.

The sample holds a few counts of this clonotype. This CDR3 reads CSATRTGGAGEQYF. CDR3 bases: TGCAGTGCTACTAGGACAGGGGGAGCGGGAGAGCAGTACTTC. This sequence joins TRBV20-1 and TRBJ2-7, with TRBD1 matching over 10 bases. CDR1 is DFQATT, CDR2 SNEGSKA, per germline (reference sequence). V trimming: 4 bases; J trimming: 7 bases; junction bases outside the gene matches: 10. The CDR3 is made up of 14 amino acids.

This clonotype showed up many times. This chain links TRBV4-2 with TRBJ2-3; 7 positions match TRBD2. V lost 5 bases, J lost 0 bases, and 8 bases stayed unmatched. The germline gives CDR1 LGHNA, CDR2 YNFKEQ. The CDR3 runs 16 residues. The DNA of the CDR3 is TGTGCCAGCAGCGGGAGGGGACGCTCTAGCACAGATACGCAGTATTTT. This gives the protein CASSGRGRSSTDTQYF.

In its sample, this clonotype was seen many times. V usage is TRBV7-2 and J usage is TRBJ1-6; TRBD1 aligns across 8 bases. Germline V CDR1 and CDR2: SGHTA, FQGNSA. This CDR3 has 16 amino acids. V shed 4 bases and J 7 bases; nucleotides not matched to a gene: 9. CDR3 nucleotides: TGTGCCAGCAGCTCTGGGCAGGGGGCCGGGAATTCACCCCTCCACTTT. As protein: CASSSGQGAGNSPLHF.

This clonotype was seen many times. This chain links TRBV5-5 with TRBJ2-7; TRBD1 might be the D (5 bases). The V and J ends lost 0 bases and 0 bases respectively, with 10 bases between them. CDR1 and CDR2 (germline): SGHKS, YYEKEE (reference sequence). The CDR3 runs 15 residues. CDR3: CASSLVTAISYEQYF. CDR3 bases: TGTGCCAGCAGCTTGGTGACAGCTATCTCCTACGAGCAGTACTTC.

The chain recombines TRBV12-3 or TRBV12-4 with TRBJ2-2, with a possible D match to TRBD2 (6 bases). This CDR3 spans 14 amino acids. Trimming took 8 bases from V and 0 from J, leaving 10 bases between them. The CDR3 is CASGLRANTGELFF. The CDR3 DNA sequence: TGTGCCAGCGGACTAAGGGCGAACACCGGGGAGCTGTTTTTT.

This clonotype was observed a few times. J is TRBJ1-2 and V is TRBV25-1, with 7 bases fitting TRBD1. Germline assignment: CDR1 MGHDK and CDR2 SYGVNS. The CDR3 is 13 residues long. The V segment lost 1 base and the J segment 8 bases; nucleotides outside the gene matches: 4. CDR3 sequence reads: CASSESGQVGYTF. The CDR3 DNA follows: TGTGCCAGCAGTGAATCTGGACAGGTCGGCTACACCTTC.

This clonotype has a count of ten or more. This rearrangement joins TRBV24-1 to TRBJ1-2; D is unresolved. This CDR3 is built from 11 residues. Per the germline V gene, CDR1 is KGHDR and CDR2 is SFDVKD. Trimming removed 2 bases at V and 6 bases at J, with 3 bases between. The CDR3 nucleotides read TGTGCCACCAGTGATTCAAATGGCTACACCTTC. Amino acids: CATSDSNGYTF.

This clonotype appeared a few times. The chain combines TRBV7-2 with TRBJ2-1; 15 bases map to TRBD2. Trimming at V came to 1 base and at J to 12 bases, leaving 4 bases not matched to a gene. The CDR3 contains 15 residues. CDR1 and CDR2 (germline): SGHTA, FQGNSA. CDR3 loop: CASSLGTSGGAGQFF. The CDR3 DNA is TGTGCCAGCAGCTTAGGGACTAGCGGGGGGGCCGGGCAGTTCTTC.

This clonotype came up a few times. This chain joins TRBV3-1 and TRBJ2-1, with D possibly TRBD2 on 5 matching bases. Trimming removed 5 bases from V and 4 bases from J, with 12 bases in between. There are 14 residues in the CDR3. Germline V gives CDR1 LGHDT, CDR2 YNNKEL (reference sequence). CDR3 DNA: TGTGCCAGCAGCTTAGTAGCGTATTACAATGAGCAGTTCTTC. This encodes CASSLVAYYNEQFF.

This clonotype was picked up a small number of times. The CDR3: CASGKQGKGEKLFF. The CDR3 nucleotides are TGTGCCAGCGGCAAACAGGGGAAGGGTGAAAAACTGTTTTTT. This rearrangement joins TRBV11-2 to TRBJ1-4, with 7 bases identical to TRBD1. With 8 bases clipped from V and 7 bases from J, the junction kept 10 bases outside the gene matches. This CDR3 region has 14 residues. Germline V CDR1 and CDR2: SGHAT, FQNNGV.